Sequencing of this T cell receptor (beta chain) was carried out in a study of shared clonotypes between healthy human individuals. Of note for this clone: Its antigen remains unknown.

V was pared by 3 bases and J by 10 bases, with 5 bases of the junction left unmatched. Germline V CDR1 and CDR2: MNHEY, SMNVEV (reference sequence). CDR3 length: 14 amino acids. Overall study findings and caveats: Exclusively blood specimens were collected; tissue repertoires likely differ.

Deep was the level used in running the assay. The team ran DNA from unsorted PBMCs on ten immunoSEQ deep assay plates for sequencing. The assay was immunoSEQ multiplex PCR, and TCRdb's table has in-frame clones only and misses some. The sample lists about 600,000 clones; around 77% were seen once. All donors were Caucasian adults living in Nashville, Tennessee. Specimen: PBMCs. This clonotype was sampled from a woman aged 35 to 49 in good health. Some clones in this sample may be carry-over from other donors' samples. J is TRBJ1-6 and V is TRBV27, with TRBD1 matching 8 bases. The CDR3 coding sequence is TGTGCCAGCAGTTTCGACAGGGGAAGATCACCCCTCCACTTT. Translation gives CASSFDRGRSPLHF.